The 21 T cell receptor beta chains below were found in one sample sequenced in a study of beta chain features in type 1 diabetes. Expressed TCRB transcripts were sequenced because the isolated RNA had all been reverse transcribed beforehand. Profiling relied on immunoSEQ multiplex PCR, and the TCRdb table lists in-frame clones only, not all of them. The data contain roughly 610,000 clones, about 14% of them singletons. Sequencing was performed on naive CD4+ T cells from blood. These receptors originate from a man aged 18-30 years in good health.

This clone was counted between two and nine times. The CDR3 nucleotides read TGTGCCAGCAGTGTGGCGGGGTCCTACGAGCAGTACTTC. This sequence encodes CASSVAGSYEQYF. The chain couples TRBV6-1 to TRBJ2-7; possible D gene TRBD2, 6 bases. From germline, CDR1 is MNHNS and CDR2 SASEGT. CDR3 length: 13 residues. Trimming shortened V by 4 bases and J by 1 base, and 8 bases separated the two germline ends.

This clone has just a few counts. The chain employs TRBV10-3 and TRBJ2-2; TRBD1 matches 12 bases. Germline CDR1 reads ENHRY; CDR2 reads SYGVKD. V dropped 3 bases and J dropped 9; count of bases not matched to a gene: 5. This CDR3 is 15 amino acids long. As DNA, the CDR3 is TGTGCCATCAGTGAACCGGGACAGGGGGCTAGGGAGCTGTTTTTT. Translating it yields CAISEPGQGARELFF.

The chain couples TRBV15 to TRBJ1-4; no definite D call. The CDR3 has 16 residues. V dropped 6 bases and J dropped 4 bases, with 18 bases sitting between them. Germline assignment: CDR1 LNHNV and CDR2 YYDKDF (reference sequence). The CDR3 coding sequence is TGTGCCACCAGTCACAGAGGGAGGACGGATAATGAAAAACTGTTTTTT. Translation: CATSHRGRTDNEKLFF. Looking up the rest from reference TRBV15 and TRBJ1-4 gives the full variable domain: DAMVIQNPRYQVTQFGKPVTLSCSQTLNHNVMYWYQQKSSQAPKLLFHYYDKDFNNEADTPDNFQSRRPNTSFCFLDIRSPGLGDTAMYLCATSHRGRTDNEKLFFGSGTQLSVL.

This clone was seen more than once but under ten times. CDR3 DNA: TGCAGTGCTTCGGTCTTTTATGAGCAGTTCTTC. Translation: CSASVFYEQFF. The rearrangement joins TRBV20-1 to TRBJ2-1; D not resolved. This CDR3 comprises 11 residues. Trimming pared 5 bases from V and 8 bases from J, leaving 10 bases between. From germline, CDR1 is DFQATT and CDR2 SNEGSKA (reference sequence).

This clone was seen a few times. V is TRBV5-6 and J is TRBJ2-5, with D unresolved. V was clipped by 3 bases and J by 4 bases, with 13 bases between them. The germline V gene has CDR1 SGHDT and CDR2 YYEEEE. The CDR3 sequence is 14 residues long. The CDR3 DNA is TGTGCCAGCAGCTCTGTTAATAGGGCAGAGACCCAGTACTTC. Amino acids: CASSSVNRAETQYF.

Regarding this clone: In the same sample, other DNA sequences code for this CDR3. The chain employs TRBV19 and TRBJ2-7, with D possibly matching TRBD1 (5 bases). The CDR3 consists of 12 residues. Trimming stripped 3 bases from V and 4 bases from J, with 7 bases between. Germline assignment: CDR1 LNHDA and CDR2 SQIVND (reference sequence). CDR3 nucleotide sequence: TGTGCCAGTAGTATCAACAGGTACGAGCAGTACTTC. Protein product: CASSINRYEQYF.

The V gene is TRBV5-1, the J gene TRBJ2-2; a weak D match, TRBD1 (6 bases). Between the trimmed V and J ends, which lost 3 bases and 4 bases, there was a span of 13 bases. The CDR3 contains 15 residues. Germline V gene lookup returns CDR1 SGHRS and CDR2 YFSETQ. The CDR3 spells CASSSTGLGTGELFF. The DNA for the CDR3 is TGCGCCAGCAGCTCCACAGGGTTAGGCACCGGGGAGCTGTTTTTT.

This clone was counted only a few times. This sequence joins TRBV28 and TRBJ1-1; D gene unclear. The CDR3 is 12 residues long. CDR1 and CDR2 from the germline V gene are MDHEN and SYDVKM. Trimming shortened V by 6 bases and J by 6 bases, and 11 bases separated the two germline ends. The CDR3 DNA is TGTGCCAGCAGCGCAGAGAGACCTGAAGCTTTCTTT. Amino acid sequence: CASSAERPEAFF.

This clone has a handful of counts. The chain combines TRBV30 with TRBJ2-1; no reliable D call. Germline V lookup: CDR1 GTSNPN, CDR2 SVGIG (reference sequence). The CDR3 runs 11 residues. V was pared by 1 base and J by 8 bases, with 6 bases between. CDR3 bases: TGTGCCTGGAGTGCCGCTCATGAGCAGTTCTTC. Translated: CAWSAAHEQFF.

This clone was counted between two and nine times. V usage is TRBV15 and J usage is TRBJ2-2; the D is unclear. Trimming left V 2 bases short and J 0 bases short, with 1 base between. Germline CDR1 reads LNHNV; CDR2 reads YYDKDF (reference sequence). The CDR3 has 13 residues. The CDR3 bases are TGTGCCACCAGCAGACCGAACACCGGGGAGCTGTTTTTT. Protein product: CATSRPNTGELFF.

This clone was found a few times. J is TRBJ2-7 and V is TRBV5-6; no clear D gene. The V gene lost 1 base and the J gene lost 5 bases, with 10 bases spanning the gap. CDR1 is SGHDT and CDR2 is YYEEEE in the germline V gene. The CDR3 runs to 13 residues. The CDR3 loop reads CASSLIIANEQYF. Here the CDR3 DNA reads TGTGCCAGCAGCTTGATTATCGCGAACGAGCAGTACTTC.

This clone was detected only a few times. This chain connects TRBV6-1 to TRBJ2-1; maybe TRBD2 (5 bases). Germline assignment: CDR1 MNHNS and CDR2 SASEGT. The V and J ends lost 4 bases and 8 bases respectively, with 18 bases between them. This CDR3 is 15 amino acids long. CDR3 in DNA: TGTGCCAGCAGTGGGGCCAGGAGCGGAGAAGATGAGCAGTTCTTC. Protein sequence: CASSGARSGEDEQFF.

This clone was detected only a few times. The chain employs TRBV7-2 and TRBJ1-2; D is unresolved. Germline V gene data show CDR1 as SGHTA and CDR2 as FQGNSA. The V end was cut by 1 base, the J end by 4 bases, with 10 bases between. CDR3 size: 14 residues. The CDR3 reads CASSLGGIGYGYTF. CDR3 DNA: TGTGCCAGCAGCTTAGGAGGGATCGGCTATGGCTACACCTTC.

The chain has TRBV5-1 and TRBJ2-7; 7 nucleotides agree with TRBD1. V lost 0 bases, J lost 3 bases, and 9 bases stayed unmatched. CDR1 is SGHRS and CDR2 is YFSETQ in the germline V gene. The length of the CDR3 is 16 residues. The CDR3 DNA is TGCGCCAGCAGCTTGGCTACCGGGACAGTGAACTACGAGCAGTACTTC. It translates to CASSLATGTVNYEQYF.

V is TRBV29-1 and J is TRBJ1-1; D ambiguous. V was clipped by 3 bases and J by 10 bases, with 9 bases between them. The CDR3 runs to 10 residues. The germline CDR1 and CDR2 sequences are SQVTM and ANQGSEA. The CDR3 region has the DNA TGCAGCGTTGAGGAAGGGCGAGCTTTCTTT. As protein: CSVEEGRAFF. The variable domain in full, completed from reference TRBV29-1 and TRBJ1-1, reads SAVISQKPSRDICQRGTSLTIQCQVDSQVTMMFWYRQQPGQSLTLIATANQGSEATYESGFVIDKFPISRPNLTFSTLTVSNMSPEDSSIYLCSVEEGRAFFGQGTRLTVV.

This clone occurred a few times. The rearrangement links TRBV27 to TRBJ2-7; 9 positions agree with TRBD1. Looked up from germline, CDR1 is MNHEY and CDR2 is SMNVEV (reference sequence). The CDR3 has 15 amino acids. Trimming took 3 bases from V and 6 from J; bases not matched to a gene: 9. The CDR3 nucleotides read TGTGCCAGCAGTTTTCGGGGACAGGGAGCCCCCGAGCAGTACTTC. This sequence encodes CASSFRGQGAPEQYF.

This clone turned up a few times. The chain combines TRBV28 with TRBJ2-7; D remains ambiguous. V was clipped by 2 bases and J by 1 base, with 3 bases between them. The CDR3 loop spans 12 amino acids. Germline V lookup: CDR1 MDHEN, CDR2 SYDVKM. CDR3 DNA sequence: TGTGCCAGCAGTTTACAGTCCTACGAGCAGTACTTC. This gives the protein CASSLQSYEQYF.

The chain carries TRBV5-4 and TRBJ2-5; a possible D gene is TRBD2 (6 bases). Trimming shortened V by 7 bases and J by 1 base, and 17 bases separated the two germline ends. The length of the CDR3 is 15 residues. The germline CDR1 and CDR2 sequences are SGHNT and YYREEE (reference sequence). CDR3 coding DNA: TGTGCCAGCTCCCGAGGCGGAGGGTCCCAAGAGACCCAGTACTTC. Protein: CASSRGGGSQETQYF.

CDR3 residues: CASKGRVSDTQYF. Here the CDR3 DNA reads TGCGCCAGCAAGGGCAGGGTCTCAGATACGCAGTATTTT. This rearrangement joins TRBV5-1 to TRBJ2-3; D might be TRBD1 (5 bases). Germline assignment: CDR1 SGHRS and CDR2 YFSETQ. The ends were cut back, 6 bases at V and 4 bases at J, with 12 bases in the middle. CDR3 length: 13 residues.

This clone was observed a handful of times. The chain has TRBV30 and TRBJ2-1; D unresolved. Germline CDR1 and CDR2: GTSNPN and SVGIG (reference sequence). This CDR3 comprises 10 residues. The V gene lost 0 bases and the J gene lost 9 bases, with 3 bases spanning the gap. The chain's CDR3 is CAWSVLEQFF. The CDR3 bases are TGTGCCTGGAGTGTACTTGAGCAGTTCTTC.

V is TRBV7-2 and J is TRBJ2-5; D gene uncertain. Trimming stripped 3 bases from V and 5 bases from J, with 7 bases between. The length of the CDR3 is 12 residues. Germline assignment: CDR1 SGHTA and CDR2 FQGNSA. The CDR3 nucleotides read TGTGCCAGCAGCTTGTTCCAGGAGACCCAGTACTTC. Protein sequence: CASSLFQETQYF.